The 8 T cell receptor beta chains listed next were all sequenced from one sample in a study of blood T cell repertoires in COVID-19. Repertoires were generated with immunoSEQ multiplex PCR, while TCRdb's copy carries only in-frame clones and drops some. The data show roughly 150,000 clones, around 84% seen once. The source material was peripheral blood. Receptor source: a woman over 75 with acute or convalescent COVID-19.

This clone occurred many times. The CDR3 loop reads CASSIVRDNEQFF. The CDR3 DNA sequence: TGTGCCAGTAGTATAGTACGGGACAATGAGCAGTTCTTC. The chain employs TRBV19 and TRBJ2-1; D is uncertain. Looked up from germline, CDR1 is LNHDA and CDR2 is SQIVND (reference sequence). This CDR3 is built from 13 residues. V was shortened by 1 base and J by 5 bases, with 6 bases between the two germline ends.

The chain has TRBV18 and TRBJ2-7, with 7 nucleotides matching TRBD1. The CDR3 has 15 amino acids. Germline V gene sequence: CDR1 KGHSH, CDR2 LQKENI. V lost 6 bases, J lost 0 bases, and 8 bases stayed unmatched. The DNA of the CDR3 is TGTGCCAGCTCGCAAAAACAGGGGAGCTCCTACGAGCAGTACTTC. Its translation is CASSQKQGSSYEQYF.

The chain combines TRBV5-1 with TRBJ1-2; D not resolved. Germline assignment: CDR1 SGHRS and CDR2 YFSETQ. V was cut by 4 bases and J by 3 bases, with 16 bases left in between. This CDR3 is 15 amino acids long. CDR3 nucleotide sequence: TGCGCCAGCAGCGTGACCTTAGGAGAGTACTATGGCTACACCTTC. Translating it yields CASSVTLGEYYGYTF.

This rearrangement joins TRBV5-1 to TRBJ2-7, with D tentatively TRBD1 (6 bases). Looked up from germline, CDR1 is SGHRS and CDR2 is YFSETQ. CDR3 size: 13 residues. V dropped 1 base and J dropped 3 bases, with 8 bases sitting between them. The CDR3 nucleotides are TGCGCCAGCAGCTTGACAGGGATCTACGAGCAGTACTTC. Translating gives CASSLTGIYEQYF.

The chain combines TRBV5-1 with TRBJ1-1; 8 nucleotides align to TRBD1. From germline, CDR1 is SGHRS and CDR2 YFSETQ. CDR3 length equals 15 residues. The V gene end was trimmed by 0 bases and the J gene end by 5 bases; junction bases not matched to a gene: 6. This chain's CDR3 is CASSLGYRGYTEAFF. DNA of the CDR3: TGCGCCAGCAGCTTGGGGTACAGGGGGTATACTGAAGCTTTCTTT. Based on the CDR3 plus reference TRBV5-1 and TRBJ1-1, the full variable domain is KAGVTQTPRYLIKTRGQQVTLSCSPISGHRSVSWYQQTPGQGLQFLFEYFSETQRNKGNFPGRFSGRQFSNSRSEMNVSTLELGDSALYLCASSLGYRGYTEAFFGQGTRLTVV.

The V and J genes are TRBV24-1 and TRBJ1-6, with TRBD1 matching 10 bases. CDR1 is KGHDR and CDR2 is SFDVKD in the germline V gene. The CDR3 is 16 residues long. With V trimmed by 2 bases and J by 10 bases, 7 bases remained unmatched. CDR3 region: CATSDSRQGASSPLHF. In DNA, the CDR3 is TGTGCCACCAGTGATTCAAGACAGGGGGCTTCGTCACCCCTCCACTTT.

This chain joins TRBV15 and TRBJ1-4; TRBD1 is a possible D gene (6 bases). This CDR3 is 13 amino acids long. Trimming left V 4 bases short and J 8 bases short, with 11 bases between. The germline V gene encodes CDR1 LNHNV and CDR2 YYDKDF (reference sequence). Written as DNA, the CDR3 is TGTGCCACCAGCAACAGGGTTAGCGAAAAACTGTTTTTT. Translation: CATSNRVSEKLFF.

This rearrangement joins TRBV7-9 to TRBJ2-7; 10 nucleotides align to TRBD1. CDR3 length: 17 amino acids. The ends lost 5 bases at V and 1 base at J; junction bases unmatched: 11. Germline V gives CDR1 SEHNR, CDR2 FQNEAQ (reference sequence). The CDR3 here is CASSLGGQGPSSYEQYF. In DNA, the CDR3 is TGTGCCAGCAGCCTAGGGGGACAGGGGCCATCGTCCTACGAGCAGTACTTC. Together with reference TRBV7-9 and TRBJ2-7, the CDR3 gives the full variable domain: DTGVSQNPRHKITKRGQNVTFRCDPISEHNRLYWYRQTLGQGPEFLTYFQNEAQLEKSRLLSDRFSAERPKGSFSTLEIQRTEQGDSAMYLCASSLGGQGPSSYEQYFGPGTRLTVT.